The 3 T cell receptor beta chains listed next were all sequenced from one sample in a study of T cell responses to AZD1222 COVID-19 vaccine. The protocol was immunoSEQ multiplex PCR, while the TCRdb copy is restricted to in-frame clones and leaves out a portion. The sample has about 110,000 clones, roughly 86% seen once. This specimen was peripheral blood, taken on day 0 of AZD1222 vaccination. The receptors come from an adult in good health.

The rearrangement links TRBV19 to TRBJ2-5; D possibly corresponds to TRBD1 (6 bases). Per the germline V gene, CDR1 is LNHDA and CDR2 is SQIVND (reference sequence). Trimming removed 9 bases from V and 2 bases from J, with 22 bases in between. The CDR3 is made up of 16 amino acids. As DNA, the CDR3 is TGTGCCAGCCATAACGGGGCGCGGACAGATCAAGAGACCCAGTACTTC. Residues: CASHNGARTDQETQYF.

CDR3 coding DNA: TGTGCCTGGAGTGTGGGAGCGGGGCTGTCCTACGAGCAGTACTTC. Amino acid sequence: CAWSVGAGLSYEQYF. The gene calls are TRBV30 and TRBJ2-7; TRBD2 agrees at 7 bases. Germline values: CDR1 GTSNPN, CDR2 SVGIG (reference sequence). This CDR3 region has 15 residues. V lost 0 bases, J lost 1 base, and 6 bases stayed unmatched.

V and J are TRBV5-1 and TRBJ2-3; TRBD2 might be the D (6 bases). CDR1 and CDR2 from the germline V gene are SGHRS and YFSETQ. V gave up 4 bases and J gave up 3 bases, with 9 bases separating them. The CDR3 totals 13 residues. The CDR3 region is CASSDRGTDTQYF. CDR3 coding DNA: TGCGCCAGCAGCGACCGGGGGACAGATACGCAGTATTTT.